A single sample gave rise to the 19 T cell receptor beta chains below, sequenced in a study of CDR3 diversity in severe acne. TCRdb re-called the PCR reads with MiXCR, one entry per CDR3 protein. The sample holds more than 80,000 distinct CDR3 sequences, about 53% seen once. Sequenced sample: blood. These receptors all stem from a male donor with severe acne vulgaris.

This clonotype was observed a few times. The chain has TRBV15 and TRBJ1-1; weak D call: TRBD1 (6 bases). Germline V gives CDR1 LNHNV, CDR2 YYDKDF (reference sequence). Trimming shortened V by 4 bases and J by 1 base, and 19 bases separated the two germline ends. The CDR3 length is 17 residues. The CDR3 region is CATSKADRSSQNTEAFF. CDR3 sequence (DNA): TGTGCCACCAGCAAGGCCGACAGGTCAAGTCAGAACACTGAAGCTTTCTTT. Based on the CDR3 plus reference TRBV15 and TRBJ1-1, the full variable domain is DAMVIQNPRYQVTQFGKPVTLSCSQTLNHNVMYWYQQKSSQAPKLLFHYYDKDFNNEADTPDNFQSRRPNTSFCFLDIRSPGLGDTAMYLCATSKADRSSQNTEAFFGQGTRLTVV.

The chain joins TRBV11-1 to TRBJ1-6, with D uncertain. V dropped 2 bases and J dropped 3 bases, with 8 bases sitting between them. Germline CDR1 SGHAT, CDR2 FQDESV (reference sequence). The CDR3 sequence is 15 residues long. CDR3 sequence (DNA): TGTGCCAGCAGCTTACTCGACAACTATAATTCACCCCTCCACTTT. The encoded protein is CASSLLDNYNSPLHF.

The J gene is TRBJ1-1, the V gene TRBV20-1, with 7 nucleotides matching TRBD1. CDR1 and CDR2 from the germline V gene are DFQATT and SNEGSKA (reference sequence). This CDR3 region has 13 residues. V was pared by 4 bases and J by 4 bases, with 6 bases of the junction left unmatched. DNA for the CDR3: TGCAGTGCTATCGAACAGGGGTTCACTGAAGCTTTCTTT. Translated, it gives CSAIEQGFTEAFF.

This clonotype was recorded at least ten times. The rearrangement uses TRBV5-4 and TRBJ2-1; TRBD2 agrees at 10 bases. There are 16 residues in the CDR3. With V trimmed by 4 bases and J by 1 base, 5 bases remained unmatched. The germline V gene encodes CDR1 SGHNT and CDR2 YYREEE (reference sequence). CDR3 region: CASSPPTSGSYNEQFF. The CDR3, as DNA: TGTGCCAGCAGCCCCCCGACTAGCGGGTCCTACAATGAGCAGTTCTTC.

This clonotype was observed many times. V is TRBV28 and J is TRBJ2-3, with a weak D call TRBD2 (7 bases). Germline values: CDR1 MDHEN, CDR2 SYDVKM. Between the trimmed V and J ends, which lost 4 bases and 0 bases, there was a span of 23 bases. This CDR3 contains 19 residues. CDR3 in amino acids: CASSSHGYGGHTSTDTQYF. The CDR3 nucleotides read TGTGCCAGCAGTTCTCACGGGTACGGGGGGCATACCAGCACAGATACGCAGTATTTT.

This chain uses TRBV5-1 with TRBJ2-1; 8 nucleotides agree with TRBD2. The CDR3 sequence is 15 residues long. Germline values: CDR1 SGHRS, CDR2 YFSETQ. The ends lost 4 bases at V and 8 bases at J; junction bases unmatched: 11. As DNA, the CDR3 is TGCGCCAGCAGCCGCCACGGGAGGGGGGCCGATGAGCAGTTCTTC. Protein: CASSRHGRGADEQFF.

This clonotype was picked up many times. The chain recombines TRBV12-3 or TRBV12-4 with TRBJ2-5; no reliable D call. The V gene lost 2 bases and the J gene lost 1 base, with 2 bases spanning the gap. The CDR3 spans 12 residues. CDR3 region: CASSLFQETQYF. The DNA of the CDR3 is TGTGCCAGCAGTTTATTCCAAGAGACCCAGTACTTC.

This clonotype was picked up many times. V is TRBV5-1 and J is TRBJ2-1; D not resolved. CDR1 SGHRS and CDR2 YFSETQ come from the germline V gene. The CDR3 contains 16 residues. The germline V and J ends were trimmed by 4 bases and 5 bases, with 19 bases remaining between them. The DNA of the CDR3 is TGCGCCAGCAGCAGAGAACAAACTTCTAGGGACAATGAGCAGTTCTTC. Amino acid sequence: CASSREQTSRDNEQFF.

The gene calls are TRBV19 and TRBJ1-2; D not resolved. The CDR3 extends over 15 amino acids. CDR1 LNHDA and CDR2 SQIVND come from the germline V gene (reference sequence). V was shortened by 1 base and J by 1 base, with 10 bases between the two germline ends. This CDR3 reads CASSIGRLNNYGYTF. The CDR3 coding sequence is TGTGCCAGTAGTATAGGAAGACTGAATAACTATGGCTACACCTTC.

The CDR3 spells CASSKTARYYGYTF. CDR3 nucleotides: TGTGCCAGCAGTAAAACTGCGAGGTACTATGGCTACACCTTC. V and J are TRBV7-9 and TRBJ1-2; D is uncertain. V was shortened by 6 bases and J by 3 bases, with 14 bases between the two germline ends. Looked up from germline, CDR1 is SEHNR and CDR2 is FQNEAQ (reference sequence). The CDR3 has 14 amino acids.

The rearrangement uses TRBV5-4 and TRBJ2-2, with no clear D. The CDR3 has 15 residues. V dropped 0 bases and J dropped 4 bases, with 10 bases sitting between them. Germline V CDR1 and CDR2: SGHNT, YYREEE (reference sequence). The CDR3 DNA sequence: TGTGCCAGCAGCTTGGGCTTTGTGGGCACCGGGGAGCTGTTTTTT. This translates into CASSLGFVGTGELFF.

This clonotype has only a few counts. The chain links TRBV5-6 to TRBJ1-5, with 9 nucleotides matching TRBD1. The V and J ends lost 2 bases and 0 bases, in that order; junction bases with no gene match: 12. Germline V lookup: CDR1 SGHDT, CDR2 YYEEEE. The CDR3 runs 19 residues. CDR3 residues: CASSFNRKGDRASNQPQHF. The CDR3 DNA follows: TGTGCCAGCAGCTTTAATCGAAAAGGGGACAGGGCTAGCAATCAGCCCCAGCATTTT.

This clonotype was seen ten or more times. This rearrangement joins TRBV20-1 to TRBJ2-1; D unresolved. V was pared by 7 bases and J by 5 bases, with 15 bases between. Per germline, CDR1 DFQATT and CDR2 SNEGSKA (reference sequence). This CDR3 contains 13 residues. This CDR3 reads CSGRDNKNNEQFF. CDR3 sequence (DNA): TGCAGTGGTCGAGACAATAAAAACAATGAGCAGTTCTTC.

CDR3 sequence: CASSWGTSGRPYEQYF. In DNA form, the CDR3 reads TGTGCCAGCAGCTGGGGGACTAGCGGGAGGCCCTACGAGCAGTACTTC. V and J are TRBV9 and TRBJ2-7; 15 positions match TRBD2. Germline V gives CDR1 SGDLS, CDR2 YYNGEE. J was trimmed by 2 bases and V by 4 bases; bases with no gene match: 4. The CDR3 has 16 residues.

This clonotype was seen repeatedly, ten times or more. This chain links TRBV2 with TRBJ1-4; the D gene is possibly TRBD1 (6 bases). The V and J ends lost 7 bases and 2 bases respectively, with 17 bases between them. Germline V gene sequence: CDR1 SNHLY, CDR2 FYNNEI. This CDR3 has 16 amino acids. Here the CDR3 reads CASTLRGVGTNEKLFF. The DNA of the CDR3 is TGTGCCAGCACTCTCAGGGGCGTCGGGACTAATGAAAAACTGTTTTTT.

The chain employs TRBV25-1 and TRBJ2-7, with 10 bases that match TRBD2. With 6 bases clipped from V and 3 bases from J, the junction kept 11 bases outside the gene matches. CDR1 and CDR2 (germline): MGHDK, SYGVNS. The CDR3 covers 16 residues. The CDR3 nucleotides read TGTGCCAGCAGCCAGGTACTAGCGGGGAGTCTCTACGAGCAGTACTTC. Its translation is CASSQVLAGSLYEQYF.

The chain joins TRBV4-1 to TRBJ2-7; either TRBD1 or TRBD2 may fit D (5 bases each). Per germline, CDR1 MGHRA and CDR2 YSYEKL. The CDR3 runs to 15 residues. The CDR3 here is CASGQERGERYEQYV. The CDR3 DNA follows: TGCGCCAGCGGCCAAGAGAGGGGAGAAAGGTACGAGCAGTACGTC.

The chain recombines TRBV10-2 with TRBJ1-4; tentatively, D is TRBD1 (5 bases). This CDR3 has 13 amino acids. V was clipped by 5 bases and J by 4 bases, with 8 bases between them. Germline-derived CDR1 and CDR2 are WSHSY and SAAADI. CDR3 nucleotide sequence: TGCGCCAGCAGTATGACAGTTAATGAAAAACTGTTTTTT. Translation: CASSMTVNEKLFF.

In DNA form, the CDR3 reads TGTGCCAGCAGCTTAGCGCAAGTGGACCTGCTTAACTATGGCTACACCTTC. Translated: CASSLAQVDLLNYGYTF. The chain couples TRBV7-9 to TRBJ1-2; D gene uncertain. CDR1 and CDR2 (germline): SEHNR, FQNEAQ (reference sequence). With 0 bases removed from V and 1 base from J, the gap between germline ends came to 15 bases. CDR3 length: 17 amino acids.